This is a list of T cell receptor beta chains from one sample in a study of T-cell memory formation after mild COVID-19. TCRdb reprocessed the 5' RACE reads with MiXCR, giving one entry per CDR3 protein. The sample has under 450,000 distinct CDR3 sequences; over 13% are singletons. Sequenced input: PBMCs or a T cell subset sorted from them (not recorded which). The receptors here all came from a young man who had mild COVID-19 (a few samples of this study predate the infection). Cell type and time point are not known. The CDR3 runs from the conserved cysteine through the conserved F or W. Fields, in order: J gene, V gene, D gene, clone size, CDR3 DNA, CDR3 protein. A D gene is named only where the DNA matches it firmly. Some rows have no size entry. The others give once, few or many, or a class for an expanded clone.

j_call: TRBJ2-1; v_call: TRBV7-9; d_call: .; clone_size: many; cdr3_nt: TGTGCCAGCAGCTTCTCCGGCAGGGGTGAAATGGCTGAGCAGTTCTTC; cdr3_aa: CASSFSGRGEMAEQFF
j_call: TRBJ1-3; v_call: TRBV12-3/TRBV12-4; d_call: .; clone_size: .; cdr3_nt: TGTGCCAGCAGTTTGCTAAGAAACTCTGGAAACACCATATATTTT; cdr3_aa: CASSLLRNSGNTIYF
j_call: TRBJ2-1; v_call: TRBV5-1; d_call: TRBD1; clone_size: .; cdr3_nt: TGCGCCACCAGTCGGGACAGGGTCGGCAATGAGCAGTTCTTC; cdr3_aa: CATSRDRVGNEQFF
j_call: TRBJ2-1; v_call: TRBV12-3/TRBV12-4; d_call: TRBD1; clone_size: .; cdr3_nt: TGTGCCAGCAGCCTTCCTCACCCGGGACAGGGGAAGTTCTTC; cdr3_aa: CASSLPHPGQGKFF
j_call: TRBJ2-3; v_call: TRBV5-1; d_call: .; clone_size: many; cdr3_nt: TGCGCCAGTCGGGAAGCCGTGGGAGATACGCAGTATTTT; cdr3_aa: CASREAVGDTQYF
j_call: TRBJ1-4; v_call: TRBV7-2; d_call: .; clone_size: many; cdr3_nt: TGTGCCAGCAGCCTTAGGACGTTGGCAACTAATGAAAAACTGTTTTTT; cdr3_aa: CASSLRTLATNEKLFF
j_call: TRBJ1-2; v_call: TRBV6-5; d_call: TRBD1; clone_size: .; cdr3_nt: TGTGCCAGCAGTTACTCTGTTACCGGGACAGGGTTCGGCTACACCTTC; cdr3_aa: CASSYSVTGTGFGYTF
j_call: TRBJ1-4; v_call: TRBV2; d_call: .; clone_size: many; cdr3_nt: TGTGCCAGCAGTGGGACAGATGAAAAACTGTTTTTT; cdr3_aa: CASSGTDEKLFF
j_call: TRBJ2-3; v_call: TRBV7-3; d_call: .; clone_size: few; cdr3_nt: TGTGCCAGCAGCTTAAGGGGTCGGGTACGCACAGATACGCAGTATTTT; cdr3_aa: CASSLRGRVRTDTQYF
j_call: TRBJ1-4; v_call: TRBV12-3/TRBV12-4; d_call: .; clone_size: .; cdr3_nt: TGTGCCAGCAGCCCCGGACAGAGTAATGAAAAACTGTTTTTT; cdr3_aa: CASSPGQSNEKLFF
j_call: TRBJ2-2; v_call: TRBV5-1; d_call: .; clone_size: .; cdr3_nt: TGCGCCAGCAAGTACACCGGGGAGCTGTTTTTT; cdr3_aa: CASKYTGELFF
j_call: TRBJ2-1; v_call: TRBV14; d_call: .; clone_size: .; cdr3_nt: TGTGCCAGCAGCCCCTGGGGTAGGTCCTACAATGAGCAGTTCTTC; cdr3_aa: CASSPWGRSYNEQFF
j_call: TRBJ1-1; v_call: TRBV29-1; d_call: .; clone_size: many; cdr3_nt: TGCAGCGTTGATCGGCAGTTTTTGGGAGCTTTCTTT; cdr3_aa: CSVDRQFLGAFF
j_call: TRBJ1-5; v_call: TRBV7-9; d_call: .; clone_size: .; cdr3_nt: TGTGCCAGCAGCTCAGGGCAGGGCCCCGGGCCCCAGCATTTT; cdr3_aa: CASSSGQGPGPQHF
j_call: TRBJ2-3; v_call: TRBV5-1; d_call: .; clone_size: many; cdr3_nt: TGCGCCAGCAGCTCCAACGCTCAGGATACGCAGTATTTT; cdr3_aa: CASSSNAQDTQYF
j_call: TRBJ1-1; v_call: TRBV2; d_call: TRBD1; clone_size: .; cdr3_nt: TGTGCCAGCAGTGGGGGGGGACAGGGAAACACTGAAGCTTTCTTT; cdr3_aa: CASSGGGQGNTEAFF
j_call: TRBJ1-2; v_call: TRBV12-3/TRBV12-4; d_call: .; clone_size: .; cdr3_nt: TGTGCCAGCAGTTTTGAGGGGATCTATGGCTACACCTTC; cdr3_aa: CASSFEGIYGYTF
j_call: TRBJ2-5; v_call: TRBV29-1; d_call: .; clone_size: few; cdr3_nt: TGCAGCGTTGATCGAGGGGGAGAGACCCAGTACTTC; cdr3_aa: CSVDRGGETQYF
j_call: TRBJ2-1; v_call: TRBV20-1; d_call: TRBD2; clone_size: .; cdr3_nt: TGCAGTGCTAGAAACAGCGGGGGCCCTAGTGAGCAGTTCTTC; cdr3_aa: CSARNSGGPSEQFF
j_call: TRBJ2-1; v_call: TRBV5-1; d_call: .; clone_size: many; cdr3_nt: TGCGCCAGCAGCTTAACAGGGTCCATTAGTACTGAGCAGTTCTTC; cdr3_aa: CASSLTGSISTEQFF
j_call: TRBJ2-3; v_call: TRBV25-1; d_call: TRBD1; clone_size: few; cdr3_nt: TGTGCCAGCCGGAGACAGGGGGAAAATACGCAGTATTTT; cdr3_aa: CASRRQGENTQYF
j_call: TRBJ1-2; v_call: TRBV18; d_call: .; clone_size: .; cdr3_nt: TGTGCCAGCTCACCTGGGCTGGCAGACTATGGCTACACCTTC; cdr3_aa: CASSPGLADYGYTF
j_call: TRBJ2-5; v_call: TRBV6-1; d_call: TRBD2; clone_size: .; cdr3_nt: TGTGCCAGCAGTGAACTCCGACTAGCGCAGCCGGATTTACAAGAGACCCAGTACTTC; cdr3_aa: CASSELRLAQPDLQETQYF
j_call: TRBJ1-3; v_call: TRBV15; d_call: .; clone_size: few; cdr3_nt: TGTGCCACCAGCAGCTCCGGGACACGGTCTGGAAACACCATATATTTT; cdr3_aa: CATSSSGTRSGNTIYF
j_call: TRBJ1-1; v_call: TRBV6-5; d_call: TRBD1; clone_size: few; cdr3_nt: TGTGCCAGCACCCTAACAGGGGGCCACACTGAAGCTTTCTTT; cdr3_aa: CASTLTGGHTEAFF
j_call: TRBJ1-3; v_call: TRBV7-2; d_call: .; clone_size: few; cdr3_nt: TGTGCCAGCAGCTGGGACTCGGGCCCTGGAAACACCATATATTTT; cdr3_aa: CASSWDSGPGNTIYF
j_call: TRBJ1-5; v_call: TRBV6-5; d_call: .; clone_size: .; cdr3_nt: TGTGCCAGCAGTCTAGGGGGGGGCGACTTTTATAGCAATCAGCCCCAGCATTTT; cdr3_aa: CASSLGGGDFYSNQPQHF
j_call: TRBJ2-1; v_call: TRBV7-3; d_call: .; clone_size: .; cdr3_nt: TGTGCCAGCAGCCTCCGGGCCTCTCTGGGCAATGAGCAGTTCTTC; cdr3_aa: CASSLRASLGNEQFF
j_call: TRBJ2-5; v_call: TRBV5-5; d_call: TRBD1; clone_size: .; cdr3_nt: TGTGCCAGCAGCCCGGGACAGGGGAGAGGGTCCCAAGAGACCCAGTACTTC; cdr3_aa: CASSPGQGRGSQETQYF
j_call: TRBJ1-1; v_call: TRBV7-9; d_call: .; clone_size: many; cdr3_nt: TGTGCCAGCAGCCTGGGGCAGGGAGAAGCTTTCTTT; cdr3_aa: CASSLGQGEAFF
j_call: TRBJ2-1; v_call: TRBV12-3/TRBV12-4; d_call: TRBD2; clone_size: .; cdr3_nt: TGTGCCAGCATAGCGGGGGGGCTTTCTGAGCAGTTCTTC; cdr3_aa: CASIAGGLSEQFF
j_call: TRBJ1-1; v_call: TRBV18; d_call: .; clone_size: .; cdr3_nt: TGTGCCAGCTCACCAGATCAGGTGAACACTGAAGCTTTCTTT; cdr3_aa: CASSPDQVNTEAFF
j_call: TRBJ1-2; v_call: TRBV12-3/TRBV12-4; d_call: TRBD1; clone_size: few; cdr3_nt: TGTGCCAGCAGTTTTACAGGGGAGGGCTACACCTTC; cdr3_aa: CASSFTGEGYTF
j_call: TRBJ2-3; v_call: TRBV12-5; d_call: TRBD1; clone_size: few; cdr3_nt: TGTGCTAGTGGTCCGGGACAGGGAGGACCAGATACGCAGTATTTT; cdr3_aa: CASGPGQGGPDTQYF
j_call: TRBJ2-3; v_call: TRBV10-2; d_call: TRBD1; clone_size: .; cdr3_nt: TGCGCCAGCAGTGACGGGACAGGGATATCAGATACGCAGTATTTT; cdr3_aa: CASSDGTGISDTQYF
j_call: TRBJ1-4; v_call: TRBV27; d_call: TRBD1; clone_size: few; cdr3_nt: TGTGCCAGCAGGCGGGGGACAGCAGATGAAAAACTGTTTTTT; cdr3_aa: CASRRGTADEKLFF
j_call: TRBJ2-4; v_call: TRBV2; d_call: .; clone_size: few; cdr3_nt: TGTGCCAGCATTGCAGGGTTAGCCAAAAACATTCAGTACTTC; cdr3_aa: CASIAGLAKNIQYF
j_call: TRBJ2-3; v_call: TRBV4-3; d_call: .; clone_size: few; cdr3_nt: TGCGCCAGCAGCCAAGATCTAGCGTCAGGGGCGTTCGCAGATACGCAGTATTTT; cdr3_aa: CASSQDLASGAFADTQYF
j_call: TRBJ2-7; v_call: TRBV7-9; d_call: TRBD1; clone_size: .; cdr3_nt: TGTGCCAGCACCGTGACAGGGAGAGCGTACGAGCAGTACTTC; cdr3_aa: CASTVTGRAYEQYF
j_call: TRBJ1-1; v_call: TRBV12-5; d_call: TRBD1; clone_size: .; cdr3_nt: TGTGCTAGTGGTTTCGGGACAGGGGTGACTGAAGCTTTCTTT; cdr3_aa: CASGFGTGVTEAFF
j_call: TRBJ2-3; v_call: TRBV24-1; d_call: .; clone_size: many; cdr3_nt: TGTGCCACCAGTGATTTTCCGGAAGGGCCAAGCGCAGATACGCAGTATTTT; cdr3_aa: CATSDFPEGPSADTQYF
j_call: TRBJ2-3; v_call: TRBV7-3; d_call: TRBD2; clone_size: .; cdr3_nt: TGTGCCAGCACGACGTCGGCGGGGGGCCCCGAGGATACGCAGTATTTT; cdr3_aa: CASTTSAGGPEDTQYF
j_call: TRBJ2-3; v_call: TRBV7-2; d_call: .; clone_size: many; cdr3_nt: TGTGCCAGCAGCTTAGGGCCGGGGGCAGATACGCAGTATTTT; cdr3_aa: CASSLGPGADTQYF
j_call: TRBJ2-3; v_call: TRBV4-2; d_call: TRBD2; clone_size: few; cdr3_nt: TGTGCCAGCAGCCAAGTTGACGCGGGGGACCCAGAATTCACAGATACGCAGTATTTT; cdr3_aa: CASSQVDAGDPEFTDTQYF
j_call: TRBJ1-6; v_call: TRBV4-1; d_call: .; clone_size: few; cdr3_nt: TGCGCCAGCAGCCAGGGGCAGAGAAATTCACCCCTCCACTTT; cdr3_aa: CASSQGQRNSPLHF
j_call: TRBJ2-7; v_call: TRBV5-1; d_call: TRBD1; clone_size: few; cdr3_nt: TGCGCCAGCAGCCGAGGGGACAGGGGGCTCTACGAGCAGTACTTC; cdr3_aa: CASSRGDRGLYEQYF
j_call: TRBJ1-1; v_call: TRBV4-3; d_call: .; clone_size: few; cdr3_nt: TGCGCCAGCAGCCAAGTATTCCGGACAACTGAAGCTTTCTTT; cdr3_aa: CASSQVFRTTEAFF
j_call: TRBJ2-1; v_call: TRBV5-1; d_call: .; clone_size: few; cdr3_nt: TGCGCCAGCAGCTTGTTAAACCTCCAGAACAATGAGCAGTTCTTC; cdr3_aa: CASSLLNLQNNEQFF
j_call: TRBJ1-2; v_call: TRBV5-5; d_call: .; clone_size: few; cdr3_nt: TGTGCCAGCAGCTTGGGGGGACGGGTTATCGGCTACACCTTC; cdr3_aa: CASSLGGRVIGYTF
j_call: TRBJ2-3; v_call: TRBV7-2; d_call: .; clone_size: .; cdr3_nt: TGTGCCAGCGCCTCTTCTAATAGAAGGAGCACAGATACGCAGTATTTT; cdr3_aa: CASASSNRRSTDTQYF